This T cell receptor (beta chain) was sequenced for a study of cytomegalovirus exposure and HLA in healthy donors. As to this clone: Its antigen is still unknown. This specimen includes other DNA sequences encoding the same CDR3.

The CDR3 contains 14 residues. CDR1 and CDR2 from the germline V gene are KGHSH and LQKENI. Trimming cost V 3 bases and J 4 bases; bases outside gene matches: 1. Sequencing was performed with immunoSEQ multiplex PCR; in TCRdb, only in-frame clones are kept and a portion is missing. Of some 120,000 clones in the sample, around nine tenths were seen once. General study points: The CMV antigen specificity of a few CMV-associated chains was confirmed through in vitro analysis.

V usage is TRBV18 and J usage is TRBJ2-7, with TRBD1 matching 12 bases. The sequencing sample was made of PBMCs. The clonotype originates from a woman aged 18-35 years in good health and CMV-seronegative. DNA for the CDR3: TGTGCCAGCTCACCGGGACAGGGGGCATACGAGCAGTACTTC. It translates to CASSPGQGAYEQYF.